What follows are 5 T cell receptor beta chains derived from one specimen sequenced in a study of T-cell memory formation after mild COVID-19. Via MiXCR, TCRdb re-called the 5' RACE reads, giving one row per CDR3 protein. Among more than 300,000 distinct CDR3 sequences, 20% to 25% were seen once, and the ten largest hold 21%. The sequenced sample consisted of PBMCs or a T cell subset sorted from them (not recorded which). These receptor sequences come from a man younger than 35 who had mild COVID-19 (a few samples of this study predate the infection). Cell type and time point are not known.

This clonotype came up many times. CDR3 nucleotide sequence: TGTGCCTGGAGTGCGGCTCCGGAGTCCGGGGAGCTGTTTTTT. This gives the protein CAWSAAPESGELFF. J is TRBJ2-2 and V is TRBV30; no firm D call. The germline V and J ends were trimmed by 1 base and 6 bases, with 12 bases remaining between them. This CDR3 has 14 residues. Per the germline V gene, CDR1 is GTSNPN and CDR2 is SVGIG (reference sequence).

J is TRBJ2-3 and V is TRBV20-1; 8 bases fit TRBD2. After removal of 5 bases from V and 2 bases from J, the junction contained 6 bases not matched to a gene. Germline-derived CDR1 and CDR2 are DFQATT and SNEGSKA (reference sequence). The CDR3 runs to 14 residues. CDR3 nucleotide sequence: TGCAGTGCTGGCGGGGGGAGCTCCACAGATACGCAGTATTTT. It codes for CSAGGGSSTDTQYF.

The chain employs TRBV7-9 and TRBJ2-2; D perhaps matches TRBD1 (5 bases). V lost 1 base and J 2 bases, leaving 8 bases between the germline ends. This CDR3 comprises 15 residues. Germline CDR1 SEHNR, CDR2 FQNEAQ (reference sequence). Written as DNA, the CDR3 is TGTGCCAGCAGCTTAGGACAGACTAACACCGGGGAGCTGTTTTTT. Translated, it gives CASSLGQTNTGELFF.

The sample holds a few counts of this clonotype. The chain has TRBV5-5 and TRBJ2-4; 8 bases are shared with TRBD1. Germline CDR1 SGHKS, CDR2 YYEKEE (reference sequence). CDR3 length equals 13 residues. Trimming at V came to 4 bases and at J to 7 bases, leaving 4 bases not matched to a gene. CDR3 nucleotide sequence: TGTGCCAGCAGCCAACGGGACAGGAACATTCAGTACTTC. Amino acid sequence: CASSQRDRNIQYF.

V and J are TRBV20-1 and TRBJ1-2, with 7 positions matching TRBD1. There are 14 residues in the CDR3. In germline, CDR1 is DFQATT, CDR2 SNEGSKA (reference sequence). J was trimmed by 7 bases and V by 5 bases; bases with no gene match: 13. The CDR3 nucleotides are TGCAGTGCTGATTATTCAGAGGGGGCGCGTGGCTACACCTTC. Protein sequence: CSADYSEGARGYTF.